These 20 T cell receptor beta chains share one sample of origin, sequenced in a study of blood T cell repertoires in COVID-19. Sequencing used immunoSEQ multiplex PCR; TCRdb keeps in-frame clones, though not all of them. This table has under 250,000 clones, approximately 90% appearing once. Sequences were obtained from peripheral blood. The source is a man aged 55 to 70 with COVID-19, enrolled during active disease.

The genes are TRBV27 and TRBJ1-2, with 7 bases identical to TRBD1. Trimming at V came to 2 bases and at J to 7 bases, leaving 4 bases not matched to a gene. Germline CDR1 is MNHEY and CDR2 is SMNVEV (reference sequence). The CDR3 contains 13 residues. The CDR3 is CASSLGQGGGYTF. CDR3 bases: TGTGCCAGCAGTTTAGGGCAGGGGGGTGGCTACACCTTC.

CDR3 DNA: TGTGCCAGCAGTTACGTGGACAGCGGTTTCTACGAGCAGTACTTC. It codes for CASSYVDSGFYEQYF. V gene TRBV6-5 combines with J gene TRBJ2-7, with D maybe TRBD1 (6 bases). The CDR3 has 15 residues. Between the trimmed V and J ends, which lost 2 bases and 3 bases, there was a span of 14 bases. Germline V gene lookup returns CDR1 MNHEY and CDR2 SVGAGI.

The sample holds one count of this clone. This chain joins TRBV5-1 and TRBJ1-6; D unclear. Germline V CDR1 and CDR2: SGHRS, YFSETQ. The CDR3 covers 15 residues. V was pared by 0 bases and J by 10 bases, with 14 bases between. The CDR3 nucleotides read TGCGCCAGCAGCTTGGCCGGGTCCGATGGATCACCCCTCCACTTT. Protein product: CASSLAGSDGSPLHF.

The V call is TRBV5-4, the J call TRBJ1-3, with a possible D match to TRBD1 (6 bases). Deletions cut 6 bases from V and 2 bases from J, with 12 bases between. The CDR3 is 14 residues long. CDR1 is SGHNT, CDR2 YYREEE, per germline (reference sequence). CDR3 nucleotides: TGTGCCAGCACCGAGGGGGGGGCTGGAAACACCATATATTTT. Its translation is CASTEGGAGNTIYF. The full variable domain, in which reference TRBV5-4 and TRBJ1-3 provide the parts outside the CDR3, is ETGVTQSPTHLIKTRGQQVTLRCSSQSGHNTVSWYQQALGQGPQFIFQYYREEENGRGNFPPRFSGLQFPNYSSELNVNALELDDSALYLCASTEGGAGNTIYFGEGSWLTVV.

The chain is built from TRBV29-1 and TRBJ1-3; D ambiguous. V was clipped by 5 bases and J by 0 bases, with 14 bases between them. The CDR3 has 15 amino acids. Per germline, CDR1 SQVTM and CDR2 ANQGSEA. CDR3 loop: CSVSPEAPSGNTIYF. CDR3 in DNA: TGCAGCGTTAGTCCGGAGGCACCCTCTGGAAACACCATATATTTT.

The chain employs TRBV6-4 and TRBJ1-4; 9 nucleotides agree with TRBD1. Per germline, CDR1 MRHNA and CDR2 SNTAGT. The length of the CDR3 is 17 residues. The V and J ends lost 6 bases and 4 bases, in that order; junction bases with no gene match: 12. The CDR3: CASRSRDRAIGNEKLFF. The CDR3 DNA reads as TGTGCCAGCAGGTCGAGGGACAGGGCTATTGGTAATGAAAAACTGTTTTTT.

This clone appeared a single time. Its ends do not fully match the called genes, so a read error is possible. The chain uses TRBV7-2 and TRBJ1-6, with D unresolved. This CDR3 has 15 residues. Per germline, CDR1 SGHTA and CDR2 FQGNSA. Written as DNA, the CDR3 is TGTGCCAGCAGCTTCCCCGGTCCAACAGTAACTCCCCCCCACTTT. Encoded protein: CASSFPGPTVTPPHF. Drawing the rest from reference TRBV7-2 and TRBJ1-6, the complete variable domain is GAGVSQSPSNKVTEKGKDVELRCDPISGHTALYWYRQSLGQGLEFLIYFQGNSAPDKSGLPSDRFSAERTGGSVSTLTIQRTQQEDSAVYLCASSFPGPTVTPPHFGNGTRLTVT.

The chain links TRBV3-1 (or the pseudogene TRBV3-2) to TRBJ1-2; TRBD1 agrees at 9 bases. The CDR3 consists of 14 residues. Looked up from germline, CDR1 is LGHDT and CDR2 is YNNKEL (reference sequence). V trimming: 2 bases; J trimming: 5 bases; junction bases outside the gene matches: 3. The CDR3 loop reads CASSQRTGEYGYTF. The CDR3 DNA reads as TGTGCCAGCAGCCAAAGGACAGGGGAGTATGGCTACACCTTC.

This clone was recorded once. For the CDR3, the DNA is TGTGCCACCAGTGTGGCAGGGGGCCGAGACTATGGCTACACCTTC. This translates into CATSVAGGRDYGYTF. The chain joins TRBV24-1 to TRBJ1-2, with TRBD1 matching 8 bases. V lost 5 bases to trimming and J lost 3 bases; unmatched junction nucleotides: 7. CDR1 KGHDR and CDR2 SFDVKD come from the germline V gene. CDR3 length: 15 residues.

The genes are TRBV18 and TRBJ1-4; 9 bases are a match to TRBD1. Germline V gene data show CDR1 as KGHSH and CDR2 as LQKENI. Trimming removed 3 bases from V and 4 bases from J; junction bases left unmatched: 6. The CDR3 loop spans 16 amino acids. The CDR3 loop is CASSPRQGVLNEKLFF. DNA of the CDR3: TGTGCCAGCTCACCGAGACAGGGGGTCCTTAATGAAAAACTGTTTTTT.

V usage is TRBV5-1 and J usage is TRBJ1-1, with D unresolved. Between the trimmed V and J ends, which lost 0 bases and 1 base, there was a span of 4 bases. The CDR3 sequence is 13 residues long. CDR1 is SGHRS and CDR2 is YFSETQ in the germline V gene. The CDR3 loop is CASSLDTNTEAFF. In nucleotides, the CDR3 is TGCGCCAGCAGCTTGGACACGAACACTGAAGCTTTCTTT.

In its sample, this clone was seen once. The gene calls are TRBV5-1 and TRBJ1-3, with 7 bases fitting TRBD1. Germline lookup yields CDR1 SGHRS and CDR2 YFSETQ. This CDR3 contains 17 residues. Trimming took 2 bases from V and 0 from J; bases not matched to a gene: 8. As DNA, the CDR3 is TGCGCCAGCAGCTTAACAGGGGCCCCTCGCTCTGGAAACACCATATATTTT. Its translation is CASSLTGAPRSGNTIYF.

CDR3 DNA sequence: TGTGCCAGCTCCCCGAGGGGGGGGCGTAATTCACCCCTCCACTTT. Residues: CASSPRGGRNSPLHF. The J gene is TRBJ1-6, the V gene TRBV18, with D possibly being TRBD1 (6 bases). The CDR3 totals 15 residues. CDR1 and CDR2 (germline): KGHSH, LQKENI. The V end was cut by 6 bases, the J end by 6 bases, with 15 bases between.

This rearrangement joins TRBV5-8 to TRBJ1-2; the D gene is possibly TRBD1 (6 bases). Germline CDR1 reads SGHTS; CDR2 reads YDEGEE. The CDR3 is 16 amino acids. V gave up 4 bases and J gave up 2 bases, with 18 bases separating them. CDR3 bases: TGTGCCAGCAGCCCAACGACAGGATCGAACAACTATGGCTACACCTTC. Translation: CASSPTTGSNNYGYTF.

The V call is TRBV5-1, the J call TRBJ1-6; 8 bases are shared with TRBD1. V gave up 0 bases and J gave up 5 bases; unmatched junction bases: 4. Per germline, CDR1 SGHRS and CDR2 YFSETQ. CDR3 size: 16 residues. This chain's CDR3 is CASSLAAGGNNSPLHF. The CDR3 bases are TGCGCCAGCAGCTTGGCCGCAGGGGGCAATAATTCACCCCTCCACTTT.

For this clone: The junction shows a germline mismatch at one end, possibly a read error. The J gene is TRBJ2-1, the V gene TRBV6-5; unclear D gene. The length of the CDR3 is 13 residues. The germline gives CDR1 MNHEY, CDR2 SVGAGI. Here the CDR3 reads CASSPRSSNEQFF. The CDR3 DNA is TGTGCCAGCAGTCCCCGGTCCTCCAATGAGCAGTTCTTC.

This clone was seen just once. The V and J genes are TRBV24-1 and TRBJ2-2; possible D gene TRBD1, 6 bases. The ends were cut back, 9 bases at V and 1 base at J, with 11 bases in the middle. The CDR3 is 14 residues long. Germline V gene sequence: CDR1 KGHDR, CDR2 SFDVKD. CDR3 protein: CATGDTQNTGELFF. Written as DNA, the CDR3 is TGTGCCACCGGGGACACCCAGAACACCGGGGAGCTGTTTTTT.

The rearrangement uses TRBV4-1 and TRBJ2-1; 16 positions agree with TRBD2. The V gene's germline CDR1 is MGHRA and CDR2 YSYEKL. Trimming took 3 bases from V and 7 from J; bases not matched to a gene: 6. The CDR3 runs to 17 residues. The CDR3 nucleotides are TGCGCCAGCAGCCAGGGACTAGCGGGGGGGCCGATGAATGAGCAGTTCTTC. Translating gives CASSQGLAGGPMNEQFF.

J is TRBJ2-7 and V is TRBV5-1; D not certain. The CDR3 has 14 amino acids. Between the trimmed V and J ends, which lost 4 bases and 4 bases, there was a span of 15 bases. Germline-derived CDR1 and CDR2 are SGHRS and YFSETQ. The CDR3 DNA sequence: TGCGCCAGCAGCGCTACAGTGACCCTTTACGAGCAGTACTTC. As protein: CASSATVTLYEQYF.

The chain joins TRBV28 to TRBJ1-2; D unclear. V lost 2 bases and J lost 4, with 11 bases in between. This CDR3 contains 14 residues. Looked up from germline, CDR1 is MDHEN and CDR2 is SYDVKM. CDR3 region: CASSLDPDTYGYTF. The CDR3 DNA reads TGTGCCAGCAGTTTAGACCCTGACACCTATGGCTACACCTTC.